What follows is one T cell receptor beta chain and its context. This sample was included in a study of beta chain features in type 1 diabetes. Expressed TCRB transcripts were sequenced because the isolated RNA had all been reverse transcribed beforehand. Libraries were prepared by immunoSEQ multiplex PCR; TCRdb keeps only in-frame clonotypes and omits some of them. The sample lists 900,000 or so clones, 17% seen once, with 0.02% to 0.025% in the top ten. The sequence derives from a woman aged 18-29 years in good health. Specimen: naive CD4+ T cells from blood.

CDR3 nucleotide sequence: TGTGCCATCAGTGAAGGGACGGGGACAGTGGGGAGCGGGGAGCTGTTTTTT. This sequence encodes CAISEGTGTVGSGELFF. J is TRBJ2-2 and V is TRBV10-3; 7 bases are a match to TRBD1. Germline loops: CDR1 ENHRY, CDR2 SYGVKD. The V and J ends lost 3 bases and 7 bases, in that order; junction bases with no gene match: 14. This CDR3 contains 17 residues.